The rows below give T cell receptor beta chains drawn from one sample of a study of beta chain features in type 1 diabetes. Data came from immunoSEQ multiplex PCR; TCRdb stores just in-frame clones and leaves some out. The sample records 550,000 to 850,000 clones, 10% to 15% being singletons. Sequenced material: naive CD4+ T cells from blood. These receptors all stem from a man between 18 and 29 years old with type 1 diabetes. The CDR3 runs from the conserved cysteine through the conserved F or W. D genes are given only for firm matches. Rows may omit the clone size; those that give it use once, few, many or a size class.

J gene | clone size | D gene | V gene | CDR3 protein | CDR3 DNA
TRBJ1-2 | few | - | TRBV6-5 | CASSYPSGSIGGYTF | TGTGCCAGCAGTTACCCCTCGGGTAGTATAGGTGGCTACACCTTC
TRBJ1-5 | - | - | TRBV18 | CASSPFPSNQPQHF | TGTGCCAGCTCACCTTTCCCTAGCAATCAGCCCCAGCATTTT
TRBJ1-1 | few | - | TRBV30 | CAWSLVWDLEAFF | TGTGCCTGGAGTCTGGTTTGGGACCTCGAAGCTTTCTTT
TRBJ2-7 | - | TRBD1 | TRBV28 | CASSSSPDRGHEQYF | TGTGCCAGCAGCTCGAGCCCGGACAGGGGCCACGAGCAGTACTTC
TRBJ2-1 | few | - | TRBV19 | CASSMGSEQFF | TGTGCCAGTAGTATGGGGAGTGAGCAGTTCTTC
TRBJ2-5 | few | - | TRBV30 | CAWTPGSQETQYF | TGTGCCTGGACGCCAGGGTCCCAAGAGACCCAGTACTTC
TRBJ2-2 | few | TRBD1 | TRBV25-1 | CASRRGQGDTGELFF | TGTGCCAGCAGGAGGGGACAGGGGGACACCGGGGAGCTGTTTTTT
TRBJ2-5 | few | TRBD2 | TRBV2 | CASNRLAGQETQYF | TGTGCCAGCAATCGACTAGCGGGACAAGAGACCCAGTACTTC
TRBJ1-6 | few | - | TRBV2 | CASSYRTDNSPLHF | TGTGCCAGCAGTTACCGGACGGATAATTCACCCCTCCACTTT
TRBJ1-1 | few | - | TRBV29-1 | CSGRQSLDTEAFF | TGCAGCGGAAGACAGTCGTTGGACACTGAAGCTTTCTTT
TRBJ2-7 | - | - | TRBV20-1 | CSAFDHYEQYF | TGCAGTGCTTTCGACCATTACGAGCAGTACTTC
TRBJ2-6 | few | TRBD1 | TRBV29-1 | CSVEATGIPGANVLTF | TGCAGCGTTGAAGCGACAGGGATACCTGGGGCCAACGTCCTGACTTTC
TRBJ2-1 | - | - | TRBV9 | CASSAHNGEEQFF | TGTGCCAGCAGCGCCCACAACGGGGAAGAGCAGTTCTTC
TRBJ1-2 | few | - | TRBV2 | CASRYYGYTF | TGTGCCAGCAGATACTATGGCTACACCTTC
TRBJ1-2 | - | - | TRBV6-1 | CASKDSASGYTF | TGTGCCAGCAAGGACTCCGCTAGCGGCTACACCTTC
TRBJ2-7 | - | TRBD1 | TRBV13 | CASSSSGTAQYEQYF | TGTGCCAGCAGCTCATCCGGGACAGCACAATACGAGCAGTACTTC
TRBJ2-7 | - | - | TRBV5-1 | CASSILGGDEQYF | TGCGCCAGCAGCATCCTGGGGGGCGACGAGCAGTACTTC
TRBJ2-7 | few | - | TRBV19 | CASSMVDRYPYEQYF | TGTGCCAGTAGTATGGTGGACAGATACCCCTACGAGCAGTACTTC
TRBJ2-1 | - | TRBD2 | TRBV19 | CASSGLTSGVDEQFF | TGTGCCAGTAGTGGACTGACTAGCGGGGTTGATGAGCAGTTCTTC